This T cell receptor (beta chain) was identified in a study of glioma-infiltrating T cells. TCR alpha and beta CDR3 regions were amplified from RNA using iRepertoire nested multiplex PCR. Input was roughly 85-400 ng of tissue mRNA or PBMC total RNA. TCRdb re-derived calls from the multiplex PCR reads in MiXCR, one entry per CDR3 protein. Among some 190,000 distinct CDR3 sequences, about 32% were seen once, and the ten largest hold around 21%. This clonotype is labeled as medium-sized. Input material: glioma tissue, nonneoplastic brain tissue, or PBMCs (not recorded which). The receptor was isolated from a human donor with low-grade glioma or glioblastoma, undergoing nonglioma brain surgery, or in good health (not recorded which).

CDR3 loop: CASSYSPGRTEAFF. The CDR3 coding sequence is TGTGCCAGCAGTTACTCGCCGGGAAGGACTGAAGCTTTCTTT. V and J are TRBV6-2 or TRBV6-3 and TRBJ1-1; no clear D. The V and J ends lost 0 bases and 5 bases respectively, with 10 bases between them. The CDR3 runs to 14 residues. Germline loops: CDR1 MNHEY, CDR2 SVGEGT.